Listed here are 2 T cell receptor beta chains from one sample, sequenced in a study of OX40 agonist ivuxolimab in advanced cancers. Profiling relied on immunoSEQ multiplex PCR, and the TCRdb table lists in-frame clones only, not all of them. The repertoire holds roughly 100,000 clones, with more than 80% as singletons. The material sequenced was CD4+ or CD8+ T cells sorted from blood, taken in a trial of the OX40 agonist ivuxolimab. These receptors all stem from an adult with an advanced solid tumor such as melanoma, head and neck, liver or kidney cancer.

CDR3 sequence (DNA): TGTGCCAGCAGCTCAACTGACAGTTACTATGGCTACACCTTC. Translation gives CASSSTDSYYGYTF. The V and J genes are TRBV5-6 and TRBJ1-2, with D maybe TRBD1 (5 bases). This CDR3 has 14 residues. CDR1 and CDR2 from the germline V gene are SGHDT and YYEEEE. The V gene lost 3 bases and the J gene lost 3 bases, with 12 bases spanning the gap.

This clone was seen once. The J gene is TRBJ2-1, the V gene TRBV2; D perhaps matches TRBD1 (5 bases). The CDR3 extends over 16 amino acids. The ends were cut back, 0 bases at V and 0 bases at J, with 9 bases in the middle. Germline CDR1 reads SNHLY; CDR2 reads FYNNEI. CDR3 sequence reads: CASSEAWTSSYNEQFF. The CDR3 DNA reads as TGTGCCAGCAGTGAAGCATGGACAAGCTCCTACAATGAGCAGTTCTTC.